The clone carrying this TCR beta chain has a handful of counts. The antigen remains undetermined. The CDR3 is 13 residues long. Looked up from germline, CDR1 is SNHLY and CDR2 is FYNNEI. V trimming: 8 bases; J trimming: 2 bases; junction bases outside the gene matches: 6. The TCR beta library used iRepertoire HTBI primers with Arm-PCR amplification of CDR3. TCRdb itself ran the multiplex PCR reads through MiXCR, one entry per CDR3 protein. The table lists 400,000 or so distinct CDR3 sequences, about 20% of them singletons. This sample is part of a study of regulatory T cells in long-lasting Graves disease. Notes on the study in general: Researchers reported studying only peripheral blood, not thyroid tissue. There was favoring of TRBV28, TRBJ1-2 and TRBJ2-5 in persistent disease.

Time point meaning: persistent/refractory GD, antithyroid drugs over 5 years with positive TRAb. Extracted PBMC RNA gave rise to the TCR library. In this cohort, patients came from an endocrinology department located in Xi'an, China. This chain uses TRBV2 with TRBJ2-7; the match to TRBD2 covers 7 bases. The receptor was isolated from a female donor with Graves disease. This specimen was peripheral blood mononuclear cells (PBMCs), taken when the disease was refractory, from a patient treated with antithyroid drugs. This chain's CDR3 is CASGGDGTYEQYF. The CDR3 region has the DNA TGTGCCAGCGGGGGGGACGGAACCTACGAGCAGTACTTC.